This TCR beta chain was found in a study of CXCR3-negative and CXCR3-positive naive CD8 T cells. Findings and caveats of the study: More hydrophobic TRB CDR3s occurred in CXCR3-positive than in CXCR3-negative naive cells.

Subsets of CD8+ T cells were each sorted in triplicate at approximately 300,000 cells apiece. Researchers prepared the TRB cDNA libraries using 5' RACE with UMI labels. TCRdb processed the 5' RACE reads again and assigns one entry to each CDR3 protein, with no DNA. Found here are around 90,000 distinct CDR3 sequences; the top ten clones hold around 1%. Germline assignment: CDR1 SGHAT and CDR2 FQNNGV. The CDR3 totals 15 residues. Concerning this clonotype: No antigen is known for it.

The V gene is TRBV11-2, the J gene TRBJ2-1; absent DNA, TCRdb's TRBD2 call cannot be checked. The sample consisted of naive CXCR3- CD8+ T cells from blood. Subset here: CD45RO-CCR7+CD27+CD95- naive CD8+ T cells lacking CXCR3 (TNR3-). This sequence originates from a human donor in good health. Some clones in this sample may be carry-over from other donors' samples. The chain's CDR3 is CASSPASGGENEQFF.